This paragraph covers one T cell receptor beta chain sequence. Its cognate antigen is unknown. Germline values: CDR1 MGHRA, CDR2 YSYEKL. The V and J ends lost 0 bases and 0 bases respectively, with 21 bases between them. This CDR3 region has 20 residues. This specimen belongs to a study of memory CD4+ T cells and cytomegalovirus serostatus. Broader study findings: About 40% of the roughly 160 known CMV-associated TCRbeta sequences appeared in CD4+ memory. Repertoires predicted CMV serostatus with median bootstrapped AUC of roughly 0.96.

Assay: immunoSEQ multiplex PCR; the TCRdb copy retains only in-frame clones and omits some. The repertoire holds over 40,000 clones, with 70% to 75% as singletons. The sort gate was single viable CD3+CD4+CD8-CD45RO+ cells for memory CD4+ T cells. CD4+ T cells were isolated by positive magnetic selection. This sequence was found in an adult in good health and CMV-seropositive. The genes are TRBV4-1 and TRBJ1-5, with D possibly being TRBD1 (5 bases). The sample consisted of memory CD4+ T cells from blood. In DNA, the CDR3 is TGCGCCAGCAGCCAAGATCGCTTATTGGCTGGAGGGGTTAGCAATCAGCCCCAGCATTTT. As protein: CASSQDRLLAGGVSNQPQHF.